This T cell receptor (beta chain) was recorded in a study of T-cell memory formation after mild COVID-19. Background on the study: Across donors, TCR clusters were largely donor specific. Findings of the study overall: Clones that contracted from day 15 to 85 were balanced CD4/CD8, while later expanders leaned CD4+.

TCRalpha and TCRbeta libraries used 5'RACE with constant-segment primers and UMIs. TCRdb processed the 5' RACE reads anew with MiXCR; each CDR3 protein has one entry. The profile covers roughly 300,000 distinct CDR3 sequences, with roughly an eighth appearing a single time and 20% to 25% taken by the ten largest. This clonotype was found many times. Its specificity is unknown. V gave up 7 bases and J gave up 3 bases, with 17 bases separating them. The CDR3 consists of 15 residues. This receptor was identified in a young man who had mild COVID-19 (a few samples of this study predate the infection). Cell type and time point are not known. The sample taken for sequencing was PBMCs or a T cell subset sorted from them (not recorded which). This sequence joins TRBV12-3 or TRBV12-4 and TRBJ2-3; D may be TRBD1 or TRBD2 (5 bases each). The CDR3 region has the DNA TGTGCCAGCAACCCGGGGCCAGCGGAGACAGATACGCAGTATTTT. Translation gives CASNPGPAETDTQYF.